The 11 T cell receptor beta chains below come from one sample, sequenced in a study of CD8 T cells in Susac syndrome. Reverse transcription used roughly 0.45 to 1 ug RNA and random hexamers. TCRdb itself ran the immunoSEQ multiplex PCR reads through MiXCR, one entry per CDR3 protein. The repertoire has more than 150,000 distinct CDR3 sequences, around 95% of them found once; the top ten carry less than 0.15%. The specimen was CD4+ T cells from PBMCs. The receptors stem from a human donor with Susac syndrome.

The chain joins TRBV6-6 to TRBJ1-1, with no clear D. This CDR3 region has 14 residues. V lost 10 bases and J 1 base, leaving 16 bases between the germline ends. Per germline, CDR1 MNHNY and CDR2 SVGAGI (reference sequence). The CDR3 loop reads CAISGEGSNTEAFF. In DNA, the CDR3 is TGTGCCATCTCGGGCGAGGGTTCGAACACTGAAGCTTTCTTT.

The chain combines TRBV12-3 or TRBV12-4 with TRBJ2-7; 7 nucleotides match TRBD2. The CDR3 is 13 residues long. The ends lost 6 bases at V and 2 bases at J; junction bases unmatched: 4. Written as DNA, the CDR3 is TGTGCCAGCAGCCCCACTAGCGCCTACGAGCAGTACTTC. Residues: CASSPTSAYEQYF.

CDR3 sequence: CASGIRNTEAFF. In nucleotides, the CDR3 is TGTGCCAGTGGCATTCGAAACACTGAAGCTTTCTTT. The chain carries TRBV11-2 and TRBJ1-1; D remains unclear. Germline lookup yields CDR1 SGHAT and CDR2 FQNNGV. The CDR3 sequence is 12 residues long. Trimming left V 9 bases short and J 2 bases short, with 10 bases between.

This chain uses TRBV27 with TRBJ1-1, with D perhaps TRBD1 (5 bases). This CDR3 has 15 amino acids. Germline V gene lookup returns CDR1 MNHEY and CDR2 SMNVEV (reference sequence). Trimming left V 6 bases short and J 1 base short, with 15 bases between. CDR3 sequence (DNA): TGTGCCAGCAGAAGTTCGAGGGGCGGGAACACTGAAGCTTTCTTT. Translating gives CASRSSRGGNTEAFF.

The genes are TRBV29-1 and TRBJ1-1; D ambiguous. V was shortened by 5 bases and J by 1 base, with 5 bases between the two germline ends. Germline V gives CDR1 SQVTM, CDR2 ANQGSEA. This CDR3 has 11 residues. The CDR3 spells CSVTRNTEAFF. In nucleotides, the CDR3 is TGCAGCGTTACAAGGAACACTGAAGCTTTCTTT.

J is TRBJ2-5 and V is TRBV5-1, with 7 bases identical to TRBD1. Germline V CDR1 and CDR2: SGHRS, YFSETQ. V shed 0 bases, J shed 1 base, and the junction held 12 bases outside the gene matches. CDR3 size: 18 residues. The CDR3 DNA sequence: TGCGCCAGCAGCTTGGAAGGGCAGGGGGACCTTTTCCAAGAGACCCAGTACTTC. This translates into CASSLEGQGDLFQETQYF.

V is TRBV20-1 and J is TRBJ2-3; the D call may be TRBD1 or TRBD2 (5 bases each). Germline V gives CDR1 DFQATT, CDR2 SNEGSKA (reference sequence). Trimming took off 6 bases at V and 5 bases at J, with 18 bases between the two ends. The CDR3 is made up of 14 amino acids. CDR3: CSAQTGNSVDTQYF. CDR3 in DNA: TGCAGTGCCCAAACAGGCAATAGCGTAGATACGCAGTATTTT.

The CDR3 region is CSVVFAGVGETQYF. The CDR3 DNA reads as TGCAGCGTTGTATTTGCGGGAGTCGGGGAGACCCAGTACTTC. The gene calls are TRBV29-1 and TRBJ2-5; 7 bases align to TRBD2. The CDR3 spans 14 residues. The J segment lost 5 bases and the V segment lost 4 bases, leaving 10 bases of the junction unmatched. CDR1 and CDR2 from the germline V gene are SQVTM and ANQGSEA. Full variable domain (missing parts from reference TRBV29-1 and TRBJ2-5): SAVISQKPSRDICQRGTSLTIQCQVDSQVTMMFWYRQQPGQSLTLIATANQGSEATYESGFVIDKFPISRPNLTFSTLTVSNMSPEDSSIYLCSVVFAGVGETQYFGPGTRLLVL.

The chain carries TRBV27 and TRBJ1-6, with D possibly matching TRBD1 (5 bases). Germline lookup yields CDR1 MNHEY and CDR2 SMNVEV (reference sequence). The V and J ends lost 4 bases and 10 bases respectively, with 11 bases between them. The CDR3 covers 13 residues. The chain's CDR3 is CASSWGWKSPLHF. DNA for the CDR3: TGTGCCAGCAGTTGGGGCTGGAAGTCACCCCTCCACTTT.

The gene calls are TRBV4-2 and TRBJ2-1; TRBD1 matches 9 bases. This CDR3 has 14 residues. Germline assignment: CDR1 LGHNA and CDR2 YNFKEQ. With 10 bases clipped from V and 8 bases from J, the junction kept 12 bases outside the gene matches. The CDR3 nucleotides read TGTGCCACCACGGTGGGACAGGGCGGCGATGAGCAGTTCTTC. This gives the protein CATTVGQGGDEQFF.

The chain uses TRBV3-1 and TRBJ2-1; D not certain. The length of the CDR3 is 11 residues. Trimming cost V 5 bases and J 7 bases, with 6 bases left between them. CDR1 and CDR2 (germline): LGHDT, YNNKEL (reference sequence). The CDR3 spells CASSWMNEQFF. CDR3 nucleotides: TGTGCCAGCAGCTGGATGAATGAGCAGTTCTTC.